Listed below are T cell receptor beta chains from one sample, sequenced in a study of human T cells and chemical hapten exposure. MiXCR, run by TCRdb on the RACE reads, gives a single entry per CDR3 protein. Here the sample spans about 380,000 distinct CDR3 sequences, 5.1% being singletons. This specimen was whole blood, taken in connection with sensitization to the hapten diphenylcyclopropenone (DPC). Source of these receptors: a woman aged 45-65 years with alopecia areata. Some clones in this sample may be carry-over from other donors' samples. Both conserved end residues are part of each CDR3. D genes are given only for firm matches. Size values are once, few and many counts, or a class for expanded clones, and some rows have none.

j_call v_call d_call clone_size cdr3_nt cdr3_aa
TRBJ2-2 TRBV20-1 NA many TGCAGTGCTAGAGCCGCGTGGGACCTTAACACCGGGGAGCTGTTTTTT CSARAAWDLNTGELFF
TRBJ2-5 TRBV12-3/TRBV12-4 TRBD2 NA TGTGCCAGCAGGCCCCGGGGGGAAGAGACCCAGTACTTC CASRPRGEETQYF
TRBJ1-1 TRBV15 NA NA TGTGCCACCAGCAGAGATCCCACAGGGATGAACACTGAAGCTTTCTTT CATSRDPTGMNTEAFF
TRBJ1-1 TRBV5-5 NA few TGTGCCAGCAGCTCAGGACAGTGGAACACTGAAGCTTTCTTT CASSSGQWNTEAFF
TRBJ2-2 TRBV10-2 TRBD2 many TGCGCCAGCAGTGGCGGGAGGGCCACCGGGGAGCTGTTTTTT CASSGGRATGELFF
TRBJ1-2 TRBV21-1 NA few TGTGCCAGCAGCAAAGCGCGGCAGGGTTTGGCCCTGGGAGGCTACACCTTC CASSKARQGLALGGYTF
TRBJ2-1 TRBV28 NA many TGTGCCAGCAGTTTGGTACAGGGCGTGAGCAATGAGCAGTTCTTC CASSLVQGVSNEQFF
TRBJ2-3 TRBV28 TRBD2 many TGTGCCAGCAGTTTCCCGCTAGCGGGTCCCACCACAGATACGCAGTATTTT CASSFPLAGPTTDTQYF
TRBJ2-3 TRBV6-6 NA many TGTGCCAGCCGAAGGGGTCCGGGCACAGATACGCAGTATTTT CASRRGPGTDTQYF
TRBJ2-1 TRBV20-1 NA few TGCAGTGCTACTGGGACCCGAGGTAATGAGCAGTTCTTC CSATGTRGNEQFF
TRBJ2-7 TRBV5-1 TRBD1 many TGCGCCAGCAGTGGGGACAGGGGACCCTACGAGCAGTACTTC CASSGDRGPYEQYF
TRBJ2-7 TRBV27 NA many TGTGCCAGCAGTGTAGCGAAACCCTACGAGCAGTACTTC CASSVAKPYEQYF
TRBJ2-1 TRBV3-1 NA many TGTGCCAGCAGCCAAGACAGGGCCCGCGAGCAGTTCTTC CASSQDRAREQFF
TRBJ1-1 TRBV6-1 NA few TGTGCCAGCAGTGGATACCAGAGCGGTAACACTGAAGCTTTCTTT CASSGYQSGNTEAFF
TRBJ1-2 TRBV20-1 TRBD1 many TGCAGTGCTAGAGGGACAGGGAACACCTTC CSARGTGNTF
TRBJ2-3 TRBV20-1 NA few TGCAGTGCAAGACTGCCAGATACGCAGTATTTT CSARLPDTQYF
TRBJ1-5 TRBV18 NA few TGTGCCAGCTCACCACCGGCCATGGGCAATCAGCCCCAGCATTTT CASSPPAMGNQPQHF
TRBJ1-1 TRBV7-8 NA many TGTGCCAGCAGCTTAGCCGTTTGGGGTCAAAGGACTGAAGCTTTCTTT CASSLAVWGQRTEAFF
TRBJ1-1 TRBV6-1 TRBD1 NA TGTGCCAGCAGTGAACCCGGGACAGGGATACTACAAGCTTTCTTT CASSEPGTGILQAFF
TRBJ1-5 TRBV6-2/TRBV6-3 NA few TGTGCCAGCAGTCAAACGGACTTTAGTCAGCCCCAGCATTTT CASSQTDFSQPQHF
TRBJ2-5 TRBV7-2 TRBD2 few TGTGCCAGCAGCCAATCAGCGGGAGAAGAGACCCAGTACTTC CASSQSAGEETQYF
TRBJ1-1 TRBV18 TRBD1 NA TGTGCCAGCTCGAACAGGGGGCGCGGGGGAAACACTGAAGCTTTCTTT CASSNRGRGGNTEAFF
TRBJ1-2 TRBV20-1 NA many TGCAGTGCTTTCCTGGCAGGGCGCAACTATGGCTACACCTTC CSAFLAGRNYGYTF
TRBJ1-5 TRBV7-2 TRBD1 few TGTGCCAGCAGCTTAGTGGCAGGGGGATATCAGCCCCAGCATTTT CASSLVAGGYQPQHF
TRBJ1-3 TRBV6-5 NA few TGTGCCAGCAGCAAAGGGGACTCTGGAAACACCATATATTTT CASSKGDSGNTIYF
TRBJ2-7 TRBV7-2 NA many TGTGCCAGCAGCTTAGCTGGGCGCCCGGTGCACGAGCAGTACTTC CASSLAGRPVHEQYF